Listed here is a single T cell receptor beta chain. The data belong to a study of blood T cell repertoires in COVID-19. Study overall: Sources were T cells, B-cell-depleted T cells, or PBMCs; the material itself was cDNA or gDNA.

Method: immunoSEQ multiplex PCR; TCRdb's copy keeps in-frame clones and lacks some. The data contain about 40,000 clones, approximately 80% of them singletons. CDR3 length: 14 amino acids. CDR1 SGHRS and CDR2 YFSETQ come from the germline V gene. V dropped 6 bases and J dropped 1 base, with 13 bases sitting between them. The sequenced sample was peripheral blood. V usage is TRBV5-1 and J usage is TRBJ2-5; possibly TRBD2 for D (5 bases). The sequence came from a human donor in a cohort sampled during active or convalescent COVID-19. The donor label of this sample is uncertain. The CDR3 is CASTRLRVQETQYF. CDR3 bases: TGCGCCAGCACCAGGCTGAGGGTCCAAGAGACCCAGTACTTC.